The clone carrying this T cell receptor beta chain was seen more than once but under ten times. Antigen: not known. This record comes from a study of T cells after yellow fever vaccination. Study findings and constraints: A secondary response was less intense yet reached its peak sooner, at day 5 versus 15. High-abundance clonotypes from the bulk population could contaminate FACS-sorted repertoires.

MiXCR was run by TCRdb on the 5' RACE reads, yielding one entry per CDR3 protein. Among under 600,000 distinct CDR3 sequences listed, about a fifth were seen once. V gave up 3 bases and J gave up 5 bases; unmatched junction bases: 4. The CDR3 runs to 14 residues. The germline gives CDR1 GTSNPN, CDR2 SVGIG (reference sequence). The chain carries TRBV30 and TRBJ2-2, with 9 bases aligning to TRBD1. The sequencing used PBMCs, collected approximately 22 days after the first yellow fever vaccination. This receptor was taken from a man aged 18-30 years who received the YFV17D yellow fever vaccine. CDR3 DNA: TGTGCCTGGAGGACAGGGGGTGTAACCGGGGAGCTGTTTTTT. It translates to CAWRTGGVTGELFF.